Reported below is one T cell receptor (beta chain). Its antigen has not been determined. No much larger clone exists at a distance of one base, and base qualities are not known. Each collaborating institution followed its own protocols to collect whole blood in K2EDTA tubes. For TCRbeta analysis, collaborators shipped samples in one of three forms: frozen whole blood, isolated PBMCs, or DNA extracted from either of those sample types. These data originate in a study of blood T cell repertoires in COVID-19 (dated by TCRdb to about 2020). Study-level background: Samples from collaborators originated in the United States, Italy and Spain and spanned both the acute and convalescent phases of COVID-19. Subjects who had been exposed to COVID-19, were actively infected with it, or had recovered from it provided the deeply sampled blood TCRbeta repertoires that made up the dataset. A freely available public database, intended as a resource for researchers studying the immune response to SARS-CoV-2, is where the repertoires were released. A de-identified subject ID, COVID-19 status, age in years and sex were almost always included in the sample metadata. Where available, HLA class I and class II types were taken from metadata supplied by the sample provider and were not determined by assay-based typing. Samples came from the ongoing ImmuneRACE study (first 160 participants) plus 1,254 subjects from 6 global collaborators. The prospective study material was composed of cDNA or gDNA derived from T cells, B-cell-depleted T cells, or PBMCs.

TCRbeta CDR3 regions were amplified from genomic DNA by means of the immunoSEQ Assay, a bias-controlled multiplex PCR. Concerning the study's data processing: The number of nucleated cells in each sample was estimated from the amplification of reference gene primers within the assay. Sequence reads were collapsed and filtered to measure the absolute abundance of every unique TCRbeta CDR3 rearrangement. Productive Simpson clonality was computed per sample as the square root of Simpson's diversity index over productive rearrangements. Held by TCRdb, this immuneACCESS table contains in-frame sequences only and omits some clones. Under half of the omission traces to an unresolved V gene where checked; the cause of the rest is unknown. That table supplies the V and J calls and clone size; D and trimming were determined from the DNA. This sample comprises around 250,000 clones, around 90% of them detected only once. Approximately 0.7% of the sample comes from the top ten.

Results and caveats for the whole study, not just this receptor: The quantity of clinical and demographic metadata differed by source and by participant and was supplied without curation.

Sequenced material: peripheral blood. The source of this sequence is a human donor in a cohort sampled during active COVID-19.

CDR3 reads: CATSDSTGQQTYEQYF. The DNA sequence reads TGTGCCACCAGTGATTCGACGGGACAGCAGACCTACGAGCAGTACTTC. The chain is assembled from TRBV24-1 and TRBJ2-7, with 7 bases matching TRBD1. The germline V gene gives CDR1 as KGHDR and CDR2 as SFDVKD. V loses 2 bases at its end and J loses 2 bases; junction bases beyond the gene matches: 8. The CDR3 goes from the cysteine to the phenylalanine over 16 residues. Left in the record is the CDR3 DNA by itself, 48 bases read in frame from the first base.